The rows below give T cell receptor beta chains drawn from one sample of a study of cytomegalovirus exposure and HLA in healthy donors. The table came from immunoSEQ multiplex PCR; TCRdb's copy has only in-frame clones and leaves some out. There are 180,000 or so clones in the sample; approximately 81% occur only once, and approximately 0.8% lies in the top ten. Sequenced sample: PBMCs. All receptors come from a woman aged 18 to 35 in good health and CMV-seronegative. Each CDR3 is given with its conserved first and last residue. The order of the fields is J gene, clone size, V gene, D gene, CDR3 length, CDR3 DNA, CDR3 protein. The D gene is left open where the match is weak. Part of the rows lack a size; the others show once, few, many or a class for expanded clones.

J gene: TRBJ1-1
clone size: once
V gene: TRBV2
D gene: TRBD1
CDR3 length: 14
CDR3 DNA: TGTGCCAGCGGAAGAGAGGGGGCGAACACTGAAGCTTTCTTT
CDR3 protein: CASGREGANTEAFF

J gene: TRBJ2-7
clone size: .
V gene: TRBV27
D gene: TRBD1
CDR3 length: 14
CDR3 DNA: TGTGCCAGCAGTCTCGACAGGGCGCCCTACGAGCAGTACTTC
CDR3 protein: CASSLDRAPYEQYF

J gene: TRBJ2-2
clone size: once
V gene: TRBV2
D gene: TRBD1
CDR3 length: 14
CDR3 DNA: TGTGCCAGCAGTCTGGACAGGTCCCACGGGGAGCTGTTTTTT
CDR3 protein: CASSLDRSHGELFF

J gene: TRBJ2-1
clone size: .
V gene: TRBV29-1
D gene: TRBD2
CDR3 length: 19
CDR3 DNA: TGCAGCGTTGACGAGTTGGCGGGTCCAGGACTAGGTCATAACAATGAGCAGTTCTTC
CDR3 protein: CSVDELAGPGLGHNNEQFF

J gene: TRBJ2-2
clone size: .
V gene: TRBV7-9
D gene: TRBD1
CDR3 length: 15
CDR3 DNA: TGTGCCAGCAGCTCCGGACAGGCGAACACCGGGGAGCTGTTTTTT
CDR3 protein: CASSSGQANTGELFF

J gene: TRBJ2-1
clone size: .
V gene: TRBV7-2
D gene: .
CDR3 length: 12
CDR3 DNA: TGTGCCAGCAGCCAACAGGGTGGTGAGCAGTTCTTC
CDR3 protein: CASSQQGGEQFF

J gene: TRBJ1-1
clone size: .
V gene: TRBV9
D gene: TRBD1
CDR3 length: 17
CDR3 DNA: TGTGCCAGCAGCCCAGACAGGGGGAGCGTGGGGGGCACTGAAGCTTTCTTT
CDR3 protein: CASSPDRGSVGGTEAFF

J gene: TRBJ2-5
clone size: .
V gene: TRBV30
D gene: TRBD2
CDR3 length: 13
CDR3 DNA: TGTGCCTGCCAGACTAGCGGGAGCTATGAGCAGTACTTC
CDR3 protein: CACQTSGSYEQYF

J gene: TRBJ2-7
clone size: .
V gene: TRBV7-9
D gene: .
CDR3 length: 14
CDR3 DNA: TGTTCCAGCAGCCCCGGACTGAAAGGCTACGAGCAGTACTTC
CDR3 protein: CSSSPGLKGYEQYF

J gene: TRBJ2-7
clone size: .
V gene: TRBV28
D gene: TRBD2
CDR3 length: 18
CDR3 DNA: TGTGCCAGCAGTTCCCCCTTAGGGAGCGGGAGAAGTGCTTACGAGCAGTACTTC
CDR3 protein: CASSSPLGSGRSAYEQYF

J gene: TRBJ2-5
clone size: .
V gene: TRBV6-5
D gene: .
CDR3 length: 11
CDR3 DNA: TGTGCCGGCAGGGTGCGGGAGACCCAGTACTTC
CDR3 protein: CAGRVRETQYF

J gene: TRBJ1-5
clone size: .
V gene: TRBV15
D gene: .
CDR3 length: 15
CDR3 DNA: TGTGCCACCAGCAGAGATCAGGATAGCAATCAGCCCCAGCATTTT
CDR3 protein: CATSRDQDSNQPQHF

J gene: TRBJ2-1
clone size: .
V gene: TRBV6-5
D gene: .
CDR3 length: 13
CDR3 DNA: TGTGCCAGCAGTCACCCCGGGTCGGTTGAGCAGTTCTTC
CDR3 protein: CASSHPGSVEQFF

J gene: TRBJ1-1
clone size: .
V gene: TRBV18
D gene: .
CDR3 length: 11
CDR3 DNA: TGTGCCAGCTCACGCAGGGAGGGAGCTTTCTTT
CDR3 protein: CASSRREGAFF

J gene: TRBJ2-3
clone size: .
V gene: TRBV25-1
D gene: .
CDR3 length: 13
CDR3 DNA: TGTGCCAACATAAAGGGACAAAATGTTACGCAGTATTTT
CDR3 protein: CANIKGQNVTQYF

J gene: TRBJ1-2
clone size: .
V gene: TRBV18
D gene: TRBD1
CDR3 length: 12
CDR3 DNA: TGTGCCAGCTCACGGGACAGGGATGGCTACACCTTC
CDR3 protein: CASSRDRDGYTF

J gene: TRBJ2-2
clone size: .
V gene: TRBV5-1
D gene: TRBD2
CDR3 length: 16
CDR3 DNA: TGCGCCAGCAGCTTGGCCGGGGGGTCAGGAACTGGGGAGCTGTTTTTT
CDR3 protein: CASSLAGGSGTGELFF

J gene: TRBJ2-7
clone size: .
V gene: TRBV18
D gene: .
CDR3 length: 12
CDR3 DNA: TGTGCCAGCTCACACGACACCGCCGAGCAGTACTTC
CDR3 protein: CASSHDTAEQYF

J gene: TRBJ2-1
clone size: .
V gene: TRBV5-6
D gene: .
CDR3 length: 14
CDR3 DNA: TGTGCCAGCAGCTTGCAACTACCCTACAATGAGCAGTTCTTC
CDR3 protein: CASSLQLPYNEQFF

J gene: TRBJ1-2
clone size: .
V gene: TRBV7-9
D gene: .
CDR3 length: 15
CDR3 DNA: TGTTCCAGCAGCCCTTGGAGGGCCCCACGTTATGGCTACACCTTC
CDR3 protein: CSSSPWRAPRYGYTF

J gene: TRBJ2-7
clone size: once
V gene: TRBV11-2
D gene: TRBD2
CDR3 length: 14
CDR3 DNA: TGTGCCAGCAGCTTGACTAGCGGGACCTACGAGCAGTACTTC
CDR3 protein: CASSLTSGTYEQYF

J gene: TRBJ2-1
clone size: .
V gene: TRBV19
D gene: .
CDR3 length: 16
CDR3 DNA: TGTGCCAGTAGTATTGGGAGCGCCAGCTCCTACAATGAGCAGTTCTTC
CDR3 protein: CASSIGSASSYNEQFF

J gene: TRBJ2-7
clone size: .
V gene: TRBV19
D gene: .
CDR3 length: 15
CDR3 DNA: TGTGCCAGTAGTATCGGGAGTAGCGGATCCTACGAGCAGTACTTC
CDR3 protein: CASSIGSSGSYEQYF

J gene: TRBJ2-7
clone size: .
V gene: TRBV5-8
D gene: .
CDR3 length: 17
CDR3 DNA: TGTGCCAGCAGCTTGGAGACCGGGACACCCTCATGGTACGAGCAGTACTTC
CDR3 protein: CASSLETGTPSWYEQYF

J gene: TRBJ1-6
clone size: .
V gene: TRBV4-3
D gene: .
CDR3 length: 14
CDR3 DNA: TGCGCCAGCAGCCAAGACGCAGGGTTGTCACCCCTCCACTTT
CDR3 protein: CASSQDAGLSPLHF

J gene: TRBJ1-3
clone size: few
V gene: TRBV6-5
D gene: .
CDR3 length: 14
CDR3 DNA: TGTGCCAGCAGTTACTCGAGGGACTGGAACACCATATATTTT
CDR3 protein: CASSYSRDWNTIYF

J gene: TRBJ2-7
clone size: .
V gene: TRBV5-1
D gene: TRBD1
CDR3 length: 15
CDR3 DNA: TGCGCCAGCAGCCCACCACAGGGGTCAGGCTACGAGCAGTACTTC
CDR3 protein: CASSPPQGSGYEQYF

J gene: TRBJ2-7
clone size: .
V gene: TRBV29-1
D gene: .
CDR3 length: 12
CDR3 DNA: TGCAGCGCCTCCGGGGGTGGGAACGAGCAGTACTTC
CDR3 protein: CSASGGGNEQYF

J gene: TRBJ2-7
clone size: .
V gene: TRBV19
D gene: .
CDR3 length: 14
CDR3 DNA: TGTGCCAGTAGTACCCACGCTTATGGGCTCGAGCAGTACTTC
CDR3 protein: CASSTHAYGLEQYF

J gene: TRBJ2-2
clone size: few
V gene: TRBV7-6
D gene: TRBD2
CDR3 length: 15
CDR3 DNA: TGTGCCAGCAGCCCTACGGGAGGCCTGACCGGGGAGCTGTTTTTT
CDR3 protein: CASSPTGGLTGELFF

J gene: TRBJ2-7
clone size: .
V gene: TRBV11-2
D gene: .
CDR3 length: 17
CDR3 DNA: TGTGCCAGCAGCCCAGGGGCCGGGTTTTGGAGCTCCTACGAGCAGTACTTC
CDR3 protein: CASSPGAGFWSSYEQYF

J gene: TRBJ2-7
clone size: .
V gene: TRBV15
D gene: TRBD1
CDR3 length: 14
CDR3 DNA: TGTGCCACCAGCAGCAGGACAGGGAAGAACGAGCAGTACTTC
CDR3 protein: CATSSRTGKNEQYF

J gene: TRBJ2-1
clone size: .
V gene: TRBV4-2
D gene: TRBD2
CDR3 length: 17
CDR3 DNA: TGTGCCAGCAGCCAAGGGGAGACTAGCGGGAGTCACAATGAGCAGTTCTTC
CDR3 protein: CASSQGETSGSHNEQFF

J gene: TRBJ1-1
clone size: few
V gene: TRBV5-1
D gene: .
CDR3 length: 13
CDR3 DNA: TGCGCCAGCAGAGAGCAGGGAAACACTGAAGCTTTCTTT
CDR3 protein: CASREQGNTEAFF

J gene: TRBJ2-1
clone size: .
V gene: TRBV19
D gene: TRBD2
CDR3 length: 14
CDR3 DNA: TGTGCCAGTAGTATGACTAGCGGGAGAGATGAGCAGTTCTTC
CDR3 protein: CASSMTSGRDEQFF

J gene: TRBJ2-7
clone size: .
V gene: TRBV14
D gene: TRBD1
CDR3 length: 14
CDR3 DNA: TGTGCCAGCAGCCAAGTCACAACAGGGGCTAGGCAGTACTTC
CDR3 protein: CASSQVTTGARQYF

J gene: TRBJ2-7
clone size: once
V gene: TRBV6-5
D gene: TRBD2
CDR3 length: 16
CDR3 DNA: TGTGCCAGCAGTTTGGGACTAGCGGGACTTAATTACGAGCAGTACTTC
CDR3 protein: CASSLGLAGLNYEQYF

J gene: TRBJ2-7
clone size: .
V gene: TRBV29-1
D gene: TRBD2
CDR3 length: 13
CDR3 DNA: TGCAGCGTCGAACCTAGCGGTCAGCGCGAGCAGTACTTC
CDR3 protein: CSVEPSGQREQYF

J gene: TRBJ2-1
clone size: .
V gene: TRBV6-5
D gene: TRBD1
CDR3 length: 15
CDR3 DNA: TGTGCCAGCACCCCTGGACAGGATTCCTACAATGAGCAGTTCTTC
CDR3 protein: CASTPGQDSYNEQFF

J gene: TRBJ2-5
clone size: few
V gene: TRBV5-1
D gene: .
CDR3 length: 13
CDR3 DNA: TGCGCCAGCAGCTTGCCAGACCAAGAGACCCAGTACTTC
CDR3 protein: CASSLPDQETQYF

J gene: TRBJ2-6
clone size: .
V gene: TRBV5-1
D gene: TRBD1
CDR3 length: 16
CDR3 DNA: TGCGCCAGCAGCTTGTCAGGGGGCGCTGGGGCCAACGTCCTGACTTTC
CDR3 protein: CASSLSGGAGANVLTF

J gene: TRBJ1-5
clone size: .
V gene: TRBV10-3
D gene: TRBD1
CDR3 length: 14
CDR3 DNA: TGTGCCATCAGCGCGGACAGGGAGGGTCAGCCCCAGCATTTT
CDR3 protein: CAISADREGQPQHF

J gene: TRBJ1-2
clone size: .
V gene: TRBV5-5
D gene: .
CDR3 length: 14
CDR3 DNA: TGTGCCAGCAGCATAACCGGGACTACTTATGGCTACACCTTC
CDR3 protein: CASSITGTTYGYTF

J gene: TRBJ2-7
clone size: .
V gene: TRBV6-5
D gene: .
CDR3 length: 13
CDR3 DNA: TGTGCCAGCAGAAGGACAGCCGGCGTCGAGCAGTACTTC
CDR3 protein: CASRRTAGVEQYF

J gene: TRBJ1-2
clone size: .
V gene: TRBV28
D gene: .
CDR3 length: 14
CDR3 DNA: TGTGCCAGCACCAACTCCCGGGGATTCTATGGCTACACCTTC
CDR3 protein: CASTNSRGFYGYTF

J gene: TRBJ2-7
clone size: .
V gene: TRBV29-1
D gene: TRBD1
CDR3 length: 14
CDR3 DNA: TGCAGCGTTGAAGGGGGGGACAGGAGCTACGAGCAGTACTTC
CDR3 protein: CSVEGGDRSYEQYF

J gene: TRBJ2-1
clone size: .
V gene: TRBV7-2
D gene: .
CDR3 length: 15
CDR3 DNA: TGTGCCAGCAGCTTCTTGGGGGAGGCCTACAATGAGCAGTTCTTC
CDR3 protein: CASSFLGEAYNEQFF

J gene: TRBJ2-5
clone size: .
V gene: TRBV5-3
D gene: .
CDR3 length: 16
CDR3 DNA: TGTGCCAGAAGCTTCTGCGACCGACAGTACCAAGAGACCCAGTACTTC
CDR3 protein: CARSFCDRQYQETQYF

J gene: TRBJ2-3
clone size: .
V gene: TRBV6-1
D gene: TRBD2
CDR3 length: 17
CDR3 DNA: TGTGCCAGCAGTGAAGTTAGGAGCGGGAGGAGCACAGATACGCAGTATTTT
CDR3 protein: CASSEVRSGRSTDTQYF

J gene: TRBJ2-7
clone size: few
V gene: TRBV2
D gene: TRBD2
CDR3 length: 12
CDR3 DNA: TGTGCCAGCACGGGAGGGCTGTACGAGCAGTACTTC
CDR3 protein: CASTGGLYEQYF

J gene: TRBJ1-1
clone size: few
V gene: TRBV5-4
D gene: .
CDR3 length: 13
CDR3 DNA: TGTGCCAGCAGCTATGGGAGGAACACTGAAGCTTTCTTT
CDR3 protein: CASSYGRNTEAFF